The 2 T cell receptor beta chains below were found in one sample sequenced in a study (dated by TCRdb to the mid-2010s). Cells that were CD4+CD25+CD127-/low were isolated as Tregs. Library preparation was by 5' RACE. The sequencing machine was an Illumina MiSeq. The public reads were reanalyzed by TCRdb: fastp trimming at Q25, MiXCR alignment, in-frame beta chains only. Identical CDR3 proteins give one entry, which carries the most common genes and DNA. For this sample there are about 32,000 distinct CDR3 sequences; over 25% appear just once. Approximately 2.4% of the sample is in the top ten clones. Sequencing input: tumor-infiltrating Tregs sorted from the breast tumor. These TCRs come from a female donor with breast cancer.

This clonotype was recorded at least ten times. The rearrangement uses TRBV20-1 and TRBJ2-3; 10 bases match TRBD2. V lost 3 bases and J lost 2; bases outside the gene matches: 2. There are 14 residues in the CDR3. CDR1 is DFQATT, CDR2 SNEGSKA, per germline (reference sequence). The CDR3 region is CSARLAGATDTQYF. CDR3 sequence (DNA): TGCAGTGCTAGGCTAGCGGGGGCCACAGATACGCAGTATTTT.

Points on this clonotype: A much larger clone differs by one base, so this may be a read error. The chain joins TRBV20-1 to TRBJ1-1; no firm D call. From germline, CDR1 is DFQATT and CDR2 SNEGSKA (reference sequence). Trimming took 5 bases from V and 2 from J, leaving 6 bases between them. The CDR3 is 11 amino acids. CDR3 nucleotide sequence: TGCAGTGCTGGCCCAAACACTGAAGCTTTCTTT. It specifies CSAGPNTEAFF.